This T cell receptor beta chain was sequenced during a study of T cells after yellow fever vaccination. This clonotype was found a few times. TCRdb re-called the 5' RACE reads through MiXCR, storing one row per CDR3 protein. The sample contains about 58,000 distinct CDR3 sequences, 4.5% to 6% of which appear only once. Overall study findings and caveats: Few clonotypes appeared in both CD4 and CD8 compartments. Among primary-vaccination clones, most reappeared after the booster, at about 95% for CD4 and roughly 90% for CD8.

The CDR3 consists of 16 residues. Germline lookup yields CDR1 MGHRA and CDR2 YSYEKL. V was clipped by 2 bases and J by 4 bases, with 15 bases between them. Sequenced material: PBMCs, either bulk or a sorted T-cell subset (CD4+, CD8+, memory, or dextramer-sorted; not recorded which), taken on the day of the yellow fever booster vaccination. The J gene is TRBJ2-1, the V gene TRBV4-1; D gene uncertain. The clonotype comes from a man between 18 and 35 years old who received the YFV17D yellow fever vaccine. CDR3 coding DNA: TGCGCCAGCAGCCAACTGTACGGCGGCGCATACAATGAGCAGTTCTTC. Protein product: CASSQLYGGAYNEQFF.